Below, one TCR beta chain is given with its context. This sample was taken from a study of shared clonotypes between healthy human individuals. Study details: Per donor, three plates held CD4 naive cells, three held CD4 memory, two held CD8 naive and one held CD8 memory.

The CDR3 runs 18 residues. V shed 2 bases and J shed 0 bases, with 16 bases lying between them. Germline values: CDR1 KGHSH, CDR2 LQKENI. Genomic DNA of each subset was evenly split across several immunoSEQ plates. The protocol was immunoSEQ multiplex PCR, while the TCRdb copy is restricted to in-frame clones and leaves out a portion. The table includes millions of clones, 85% to 95% detected once. This clonotype originated in a young man in good health. Sequenced sample: naive CD4+ T cells sorted from blood. Subset meaning: CD45RA+ positively selected. This rearrangement joins TRBV18 to TRBJ1-4; D remains ambiguous. The CDR3 is CASSPATAASATNEKLFF. For the CDR3, the DNA is TGTGCCAGCTCACCAGCGACGGCAGCCTCTGCAACTAATGAAAAACTGTTTTTT. The whole variable domain, filled in from reference TRBV18 and TRBJ1-4, reads NAGVMQNPRHLVRRRGQEARLRCSPMKGHSHVYWYRQLPEEGLKFMVYLQKENIIDESGMPKERFSAEFPKEGPSILRIQQVVRGDSAAYFCASSPATAASATNEKLFFGSGTQLSVL.